The TCR beta chain under discussion was sequenced for a study of T cell responses to AZD1222 COVID-19 vaccine. With 5 bases removed from V and 3 bases from J, the gap between germline ends came to 23 bases. Germline V gives CDR1 SGHVS, CDR2 FNYEAQ. This CDR3 contains 17 residues. This clone was seen only once. Data came from immunoSEQ multiplex PCR; TCRdb stores just in-frame clones and leaves some out. Altogether about 100,000 clones are present, more than 70% being singletons, with the ten largest covering over 2.5%. The input for sequencing was peripheral blood, taken on day 0 of AZD1222 vaccination. The chain joins TRBV7-6 to TRBJ2-7, with D possibly TRBD1 on 6 matching bases. This clonotype was obtained from an adult in good health. The CDR3 protein is CASSPYRTVSLYYEQYF. The CDR3, as DNA: TGTGCCAGCAGCCCTTATCGGACAGTTTCTCTTTACTACGAGCAGTACTTC.